These 20 T cell receptor beta chains share one sample of origin, sequenced in a study of blood T cell repertoires in COVID-19. Sequencing used immunoSEQ multiplex PCR; TCRdb keeps in-frame clones, though not all of them. Found here are about 210,000 clones, about 84% of them singletons; the top ten hold 13%. Sequenced: peripheral blood. Receptor source: a human donor in a cohort sampled during active COVID-19.

Here the CDR3 reads CASKADRATQETQYF. The CDR3 DNA sequence: TGTGCCAGCAAGGCGGACAGGGCAACTCAAGAGACCCAGTACTTC. This rearrangement joins TRBV2 to TRBJ2-5, with 8 bases lining up with TRBD1. CDR3 length: 15 amino acids. Trimming cost V 7 bases and J 2 bases; bases outside gene matches: 9. Germline lookup yields CDR1 SNHLY and CDR2 FYNNEI.

The chain employs TRBV3-1 (or the pseudogene TRBV3-2) and TRBJ2-3, with D unclear. Trimming pared 1 base from V and 0 bases from J, leaving 8 bases between. CDR1 and CDR2 from the germline V gene are LGHDT and YNNKEL (reference sequence). This CDR3 contains 15 residues. DNA of the CDR3: TGTGCCAGCAGCCAAGGGGCACTTAGCACAGATACGCAGTATTTT. Translation: CASSQGALSTDTQYF.

The CDR3 region is CASSQGTSGRAEQFF. CDR3 nucleotides: TGTGCCAGCAGCCAAGGGACTAGCGGGAGAGCGGAACAGTTCTTC. This chain links TRBV3-1 (or the pseudogene TRBV3-2) with TRBJ2-1, with 13 bases lining up with TRBD2. The CDR3 totals 15 residues. The ends lost 1 base at V and 13 bases at J; junction bases unmatched: 7. Germline V gene data show CDR1 as LGHDT and CDR2 as YNNKEL (reference sequence).

This chain connects TRBV3-1 (or the pseudogene TRBV3-2) to TRBJ2-3; D is unresolved. The CDR3 is 13 residues long. Trimming took off 4 bases at V and 5 bases at J, with 10 bases between the two ends. The germline V gene encodes CDR1 LGHDT and CDR2 YNNKEL (reference sequence). CDR3 coding DNA: TGTGCCAGCAGCCTGGCCCTAGGAGATACGCAGTATTTT. Translating it yields CASSLALGDTQYF.

The chain recombines TRBV29-1 with TRBJ1-2; possible D gene TRBD1, 5 bases. V lost 0 bases and J 8 bases, leaving 13 bases between the germline ends. The length of the CDR3 is 13 residues. Germline CDR1 is SQVTM and CDR2 is ANQGSEA. The CDR3 loop reads CSVEDPRRGGYTF. CDR3 in DNA: TGCAGCGTTGAAGATCCCCGACGGGGGGGCTACACCTTC.

This clone was found a few times. V usage is TRBV30 and J usage is TRBJ2-7; possibly TRBD1 for D (5 bases). This CDR3 is 14 amino acids long. CDR1 is GTSNPN, CDR2 SVGIG, per germline (reference sequence). V lost 0 bases and J 1 base, leaving 10 bases between the germline ends. This chain's CDR3 is CAWSVGRVSYEQYF. The CDR3 DNA follows: TGTGCCTGGAGTGTGGGCAGGGTGTCCTACGAGCAGTACTTC.

The chain links TRBV5-1 to TRBJ1-1; D perhaps matches TRBD1 (5 bases). The ends were cut back, 1 base at V and 7 bases at J, with 17 bases in the middle. Germline V gene lookup returns CDR1 SGHRS and CDR2 YFSETQ. The CDR3 runs to 15 residues. The CDR3 DNA follows: TGCGCCAGCAGCTTGATCGGTTTAGGAGACAGTGAAGCTTTCTTT. Translating gives CASSLIGLGDSEAFF.

This clone was seen a handful of times. The rearrangement joins TRBV10-3 to TRBJ1-6, with D possibly being TRBD1 (6 bases). This CDR3 comprises 14 residues. Germline values: CDR1 ENHRY, CDR2 SYGVKD. The V end was cut by 6 bases, the J end by 8 bases, with 14 bases between. The CDR3 nucleotides read TGTGCCATCAGGCCGGGGCAGGGGTATTCACCCCTCCACTTT. Translated: CAIRPGQGYSPLHF.

This CDR3 is CASSFRGGTDSPLHF. The DNA for the CDR3 is TGTGCCAGCAGCTTCCGGGGGGGGACGGATTCACCCCTCCACTTT. The chain joins TRBV9 to TRBJ1-6; TRBD1 is a possible D gene (5 bases). Trimming cost V 4 bases and J 8 bases, with 16 bases left between them. CDR3 length: 15 residues. CDR1 is SGDLS and CDR2 is YYNGEE in the germline V gene.

The rearrangement joins TRBV28 to TRBJ2-1; D perhaps matches TRBD1 (6 bases). The germline gives CDR1 MDHEN, CDR2 SYDVKM. The CDR3 is 16 residues long. Deletions cut 4 bases from V and 0 bases from J, with 13 bases between. The CDR3 loop reads CASSSRTAVSYNEQFF. For the CDR3, the DNA is TGTGCCAGCAGTTCCCGGACAGCCGTCTCCTACAATGAGCAGTTCTTC.

The CDR3 DNA reads TGTGCCAGCAGCTTAGAGCCCGGGTTTCGCTATGGCTACACCTTC. Protein: CASSLEPGFRYGYTF. The gene calls are TRBV7-9 and TRBJ1-2, with D unclear. Germline-derived CDR1 and CDR2 are SEHNR and FQNEAQ (reference sequence). Trimming cost V 1 base and J 4 bases, with 13 bases left between them. There are 15 residues in the CDR3.

This chain connects TRBV5-4 to TRBJ1-2; 10 nucleotides match TRBD1. The V and J ends lost 4 bases and 2 bases, in that order; junction bases with no gene match: 11. The CDR3 has 17 residues. CDR1 SGHNT and CDR2 YYREEE come from the germline V gene (reference sequence). This CDR3 is CASSPHAPGQGNYGYTF. DNA for the CDR3: TGTGCCAGCAGCCCGCATGCTCCGGGACAGGGGAACTATGGCTACACCTTC. Based on the CDR3 plus reference TRBV5-4 and TRBJ1-2, the full variable domain is ETGVTQSPTHLIKTRGQQVTLRCSSQSGHNTVSWYQQALGQGPQFIFQYYREEENGRGNFPPRFSGLQFPNYSSELNVNALELDDSALYLCASSPHAPGQGNYGYTFGSGTRLTVV.

This chain uses TRBV5-1 with TRBJ2-1; maybe TRBD1 (6 bases). Trimming took 1 base from V and 8 from J, leaving 10 bases between them. CDR1 and CDR2 (germline): SGHRS, YFSETQ. This CDR3 has 13 amino acids. CDR3 residues: CASSLNRVDEQFF. CDR3 DNA sequence: TGCGCCAGCAGCTTGAACAGGGTGGATGAGCAGTTCTTC.

The chain uses TRBV4-3 and TRBJ2-2, with 10 bases matching TRBD2. Germline V CDR1 and CDR2: LGHNA, YSLEER. Germline trimming cut 3 bases from V and 2 bases from J; bases unmatched to any gene: 3. The CDR3 has 16 residues. CDR3 region: CASSQGTSVNTGELFF. The CDR3 region has the DNA TGCGCCAGCAGCCAGGGGACTAGCGTAAACACCGGGGAGCTGTTTTTT.

This sequence joins TRBV19 and TRBJ1-5; 7 bases match TRBD1. With V trimmed by 4 bases and J by 5 bases, 11 bases remained unmatched. The CDR3 extends over 16 amino acids. The V gene's germline CDR1 is LNHDA and CDR2 SQIVND (reference sequence). The CDR3 DNA follows: TGTGCCAGTAGTAAACAGGGGAGGAGAAACCATCAGCCCCAGCATTTT. This gives the protein CASSKQGRRNHQPQHF. Combining the CDR3 with reference TRBV19 and TRBJ1-5 gives the whole variable domain DGGITQSPKYLFRKEGQNVTLSCEQNLNHDAMYWYRQDPGQGLRLIYYSQIVNDFQKGDIAEGYSVSREKKESFPLTVTSAQKNPTAFYLCASSKQGRRNHQPQHFGDGTRLSIL.

This rearrangement joins TRBV5-1 to TRBJ2-7; the D gene is possibly TRBD1 (6 bases). The CDR3 length is 14 residues. V dropped 0 bases and J dropped 0 bases, with 7 bases sitting between them. Germline-derived CDR1 and CDR2 are SGHRS and YFSETQ. CDR3 sequence: CASSLGTASYEQYF. The CDR3 bases are TGCGCCAGCAGCTTGGGGACAGCCTCCTACGAGCAGTACTTC. Combining the CDR3 with reference TRBV5-1 and TRBJ2-7 gives the whole variable domain KAGVTQTPRYLIKTRGQQVTLSCSPISGHRSVSWYQQTPGQGLQFLFEYFSETQRNKGNFPGRFSGRQFSNSRSEMNVSTLELGDSALYLCASSLGTASYEQYFGPGTRLTVT.

The chain employs TRBV29-1 and TRBJ2-3, with D perhaps matching TRBD2 (7 bases). V was clipped by 1 base and J by 5 bases, with 19 bases between them. The length of the CDR3 is 16 residues. The V gene's germline CDR1 is SQVTM and CDR2 ANQGSEA. The CDR3: CSVEGGGSEKIDTQYF. Here the CDR3 DNA reads TGCAGCGTTGAAGGGGGGGGCAGTGAGAAAATAGATACGCAGTATTTT.

V is TRBV7-8 and J is TRBJ2-1; no clear D gene. V was pared by 1 base and J by 1 base, with 11 bases between. The germline gives CDR1 SGHVS, CDR2 FQNEAQ. CDR3 length: 16 residues. In DNA, the CDR3 is TGTGCCAGCAGCTTAGAGGCGGTAACATCCTACAATGAGCAGTTCTTC. It translates to CASSLEAVTSYNEQFF.

The chain joins TRBV7-9 to TRBJ2-7; perhaps TRBD2 as D (5 bases). Germline V lookup: CDR1 SEHNR, CDR2 FQNEAQ (reference sequence). V lost 0 bases, J lost 4 bases, and 7 bases lay in between. This CDR3 is built from 13 residues. The DNA for the CDR3 is TGTGCCAGCAGCTTAGCTGCGGGTTACGAGCAGTACTTC. It translates to CASSLAAGYEQYF. Together with reference TRBV7-9 and TRBJ2-7, the CDR3 gives the full variable domain: DTGVSQNPRHKITKRGQNVTFRCDPISEHNRLYWYRQTLGQGPEFLTYFQNEAQLEKSRLLSDRFSAERPKGSFSTLEIQRTEQGDSAMYLCASSLAAGYEQYFGPGTRLTVT.

The chain combines TRBV6-5 with TRBJ1-1, with D possibly TRBD1 on 5 matching bases. Germline V CDR1 and CDR2: MNHEY, SVGAGI. There are 11 residues in the CDR3. The V end lost 7 bases, the J end lost 11 bases, and 14 bases lay between the germline ends. The CDR3 DNA is TGTGCCAGCATTCTCAGGGCCCGGGCTTTCTTT. The encoded protein is CASILRARAFF.